Reported below is one T cell receptor beta chain. The germline gives CDR1 MDHEN, CDR2 SYDVKM. This CDR3 contains 15 residues. V lost 3 bases, J lost 2 bases, and 4 bases stayed unmatched. This entry belongs to a study of blood T cell repertoires in COVID-19. Study as a whole: COVID-19 samples collected from the United States, Italy and Spain covered acute and convalescent phases.

As processed by the authors: Amplification with reference gene primers provided the estimates of nucleated cell counts. This table comes from immunoSEQ multiplex PCR, and its TCRdb copy is limited to in-frame clones, with some not included. V, J and clone size are taken as reported in that table, and D and trimming were inferred from the DNA itself. The sample includes approximately 210,000 clones, approximately 86% seen only once; the top ten take roughly 0.91%. Sequenced material: peripheral blood. The source is a man aged 55 to 69 with COVID-19, enrolled during active disease. The chain joins TRBV28 to TRBJ1-2; 9 nucleotides match TRBD1. In DNA form, the CDR3 reads TGTGCCAGCAGTTTGGGGGACAGGGCCAACTATGGCTACACCTTC. Translating gives CASSLGDRANYGYTF.